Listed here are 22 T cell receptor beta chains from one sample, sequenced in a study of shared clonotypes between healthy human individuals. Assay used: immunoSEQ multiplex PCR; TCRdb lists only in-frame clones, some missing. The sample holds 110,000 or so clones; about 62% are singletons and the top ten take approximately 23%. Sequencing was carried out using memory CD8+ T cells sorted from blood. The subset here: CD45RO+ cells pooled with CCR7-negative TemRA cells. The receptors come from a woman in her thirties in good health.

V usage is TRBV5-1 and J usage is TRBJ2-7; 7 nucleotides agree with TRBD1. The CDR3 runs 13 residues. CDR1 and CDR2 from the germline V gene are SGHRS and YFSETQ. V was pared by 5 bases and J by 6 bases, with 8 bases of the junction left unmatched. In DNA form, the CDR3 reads TGCGCCAGCAGTTTGACAGGGAATCGCGAGCAGTACTTC. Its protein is CASSLTGNREQYF. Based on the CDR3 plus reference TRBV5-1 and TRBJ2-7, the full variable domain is KAGVTQTPRYLIKTRGQQVTLSCSPISGHRSVSWYQQTPGQGLQFLFEYFSETQRNKGNFPGRFSGRQFSNSRSEMNVSTLELGDSALYLCASSLTGNREQYFGPGTRLTVT.

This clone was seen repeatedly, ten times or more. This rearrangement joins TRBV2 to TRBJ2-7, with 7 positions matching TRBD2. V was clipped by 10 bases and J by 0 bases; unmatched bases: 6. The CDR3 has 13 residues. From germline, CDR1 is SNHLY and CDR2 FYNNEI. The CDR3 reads CAITGLDSYEQYF. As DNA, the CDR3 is TGTGCCATCACCGGACTAGACTCCTACGAGCAGTACTTC.

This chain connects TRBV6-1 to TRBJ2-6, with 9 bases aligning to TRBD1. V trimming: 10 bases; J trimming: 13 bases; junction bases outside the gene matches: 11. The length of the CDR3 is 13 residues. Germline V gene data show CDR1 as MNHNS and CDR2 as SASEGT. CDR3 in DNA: TGTGCCACATTGGGACAGGGTAAATGGGTCCTGACTTTC. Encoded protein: CATLGQGKWVLTF.

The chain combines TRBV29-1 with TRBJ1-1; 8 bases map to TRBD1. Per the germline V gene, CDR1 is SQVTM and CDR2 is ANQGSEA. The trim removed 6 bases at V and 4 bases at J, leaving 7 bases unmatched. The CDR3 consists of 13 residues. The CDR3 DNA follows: TGCAGCGTACAGGGGGTGACGGGCACTGAAGCTTTCTTT. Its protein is CSVQGVTGTEAFF.

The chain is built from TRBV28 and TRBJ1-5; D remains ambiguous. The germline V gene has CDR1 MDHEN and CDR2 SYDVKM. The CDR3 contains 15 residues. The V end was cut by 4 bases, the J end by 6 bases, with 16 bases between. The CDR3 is CASSSGPDPTQPQHF. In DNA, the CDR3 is TGTGCCAGCAGTTCCGGGCCTGATCCAACTCAGCCCCAGCATTTT.

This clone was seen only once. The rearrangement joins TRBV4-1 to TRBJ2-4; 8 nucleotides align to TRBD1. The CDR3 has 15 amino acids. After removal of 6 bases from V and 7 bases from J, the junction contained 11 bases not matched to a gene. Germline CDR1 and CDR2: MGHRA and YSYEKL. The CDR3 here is CASRALQGVTNIQYF. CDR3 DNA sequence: TGCGCCAGCAGGGCCCTACAGGGGGTAACGAACATTCAGTACTTC.

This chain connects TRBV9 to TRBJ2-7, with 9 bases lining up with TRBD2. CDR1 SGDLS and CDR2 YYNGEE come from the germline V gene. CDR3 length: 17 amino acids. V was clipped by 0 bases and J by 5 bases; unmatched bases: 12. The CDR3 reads CASSVGAGGDVSDEQYF. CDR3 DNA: TGTGCCAGCAGCGTAGGAGCGGGAGGAGATGTGTCCGACGAGCAGTACTTC.

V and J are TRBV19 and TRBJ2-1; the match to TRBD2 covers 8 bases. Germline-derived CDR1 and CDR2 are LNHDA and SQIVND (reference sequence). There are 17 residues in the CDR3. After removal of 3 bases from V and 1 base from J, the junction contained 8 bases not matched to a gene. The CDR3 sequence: CASSMTSGSYSYNEQFF. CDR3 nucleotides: TGTGCCAGTAGTATGACGAGCGGGAGCTATTCCTACAATGAGCAGTTCTTC.

CDR3 sequence: CASSLWGARDITEAFF. In DNA form, the CDR3 reads TGTGCCAGCAGCCTGTGGGGGGCGCGAGATATCACTGAAGCTTTCTTT. The chain carries TRBV5-4 and TRBJ1-1; tentatively, D is TRBD1 (6 bases). There are 16 residues in the CDR3. The ends were cut back, 4 bases at V and 4 bases at J, with 20 bases in the middle. CDR1 SGHNT and CDR2 YYREEE come from the germline V gene (reference sequence).

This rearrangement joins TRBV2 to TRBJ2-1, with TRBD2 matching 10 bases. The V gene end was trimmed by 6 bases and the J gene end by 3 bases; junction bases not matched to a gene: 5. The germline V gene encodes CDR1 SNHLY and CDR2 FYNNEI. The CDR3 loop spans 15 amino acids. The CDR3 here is CASRAGTSDYNEQFF. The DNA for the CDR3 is TGTGCCAGCAGGGCCGGGACTAGCGACTACAATGAGCAGTTCTTC. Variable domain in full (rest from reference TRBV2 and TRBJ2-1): EPEVTQTPSHQVTQMGQEVILRCVPISNHLYFYWYRQILGQKVEFLVSFYNNEISEKSEIFDDQFSVERPDGSNFTLKIRSTKLEDSAMYFCASRAGTSDYNEQFFGPGTRLTVL.

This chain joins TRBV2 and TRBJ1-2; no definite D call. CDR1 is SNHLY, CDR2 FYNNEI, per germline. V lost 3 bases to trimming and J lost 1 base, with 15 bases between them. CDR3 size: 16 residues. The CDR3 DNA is TGTGCCAGCAGTGATTGTTGCGGACGGATTAACTATGGCTACACCTTC. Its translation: CASSDCCGRINYGYTF.

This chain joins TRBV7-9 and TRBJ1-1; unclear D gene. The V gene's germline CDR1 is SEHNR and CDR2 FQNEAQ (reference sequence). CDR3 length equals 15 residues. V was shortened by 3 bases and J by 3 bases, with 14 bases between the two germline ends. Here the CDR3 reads CASSFPAVSHTEAFF. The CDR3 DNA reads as TGTGCCAGCAGCTTTCCCGCCGTATCTCACACTGAAGCTTTCTTT. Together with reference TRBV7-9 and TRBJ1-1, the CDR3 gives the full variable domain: DTGVSQNPRHKITKRGQNVTFRCDPISEHNRLYWYRQTLGQGPEFLTYFQNEAQLEKSRLLSDRFSAERPKGSFSTLEIQRTEQGDSAMYLCASSFPAVSHTEAFFGQGTRLTVV.

CDR3 sequence reads: CASSPGLNQPQHF. The CDR3 DNA is TGTGCCAGCTCACCAGGCCTTAATCAGCCCCAGCATTTT. This chain joins TRBV18 and TRBJ1-5; D gene ambiguous. The germline CDR1 and CDR2 sequences are KGHSH and LQKENI. Trimming stripped 2 bases from V and 4 bases from J, with 6 bases between. The CDR3 is 13 amino acids.

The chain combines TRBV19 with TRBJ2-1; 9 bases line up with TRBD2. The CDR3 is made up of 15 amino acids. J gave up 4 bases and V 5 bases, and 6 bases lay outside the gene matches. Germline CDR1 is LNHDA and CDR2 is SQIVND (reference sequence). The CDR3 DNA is TGTGCCAGTAGTTTACTAGCGGGCCGATACAATGAGCAGTTCTTC. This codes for CASSLLAGRYNEQFF. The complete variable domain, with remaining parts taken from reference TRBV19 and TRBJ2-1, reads DGGITQSPKYLFRKEGQNVTLSCEQNLNHDAMYWYRQDPGQGLRLIYYSQIVNDFQKGDIAEGYSVSREKKESFPLTVTSAQKNPTAFYLCASSLLAGRYNEQFFGPGTRLTVL.

The CDR3 protein is CASSAAEGLAGGSSEQFF. In DNA, the CDR3 is TGTGCCAGCAGTGCCGCGGAGGGACTAGCGGGAGGGTCAAGTGAGCAGTTCTTC. The chain combines TRBV25-1 with TRBJ2-1; 16 positions match TRBD2. Unmatched junction bases numbered 12, after V lost 4 bases and J lost 9 bases. The CDR3 extends over 18 amino acids. Germline V gene sequence: CDR1 MGHDK, CDR2 SYGVNS.

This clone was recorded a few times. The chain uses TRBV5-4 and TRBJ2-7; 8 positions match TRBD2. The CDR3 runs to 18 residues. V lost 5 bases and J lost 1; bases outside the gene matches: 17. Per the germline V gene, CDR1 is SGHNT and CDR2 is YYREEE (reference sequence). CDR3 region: CASSPGGGFSTVSYEQYF. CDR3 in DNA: TGTGCCAGCAGTCCCGGGGGGGGCTTTTCTACGGTATCCTACGAGCAGTACTTC.

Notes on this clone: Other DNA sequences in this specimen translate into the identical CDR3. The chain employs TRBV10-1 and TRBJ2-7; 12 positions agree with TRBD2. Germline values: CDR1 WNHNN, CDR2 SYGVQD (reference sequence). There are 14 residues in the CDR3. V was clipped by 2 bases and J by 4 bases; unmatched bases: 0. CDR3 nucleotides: TGCGCCAGCAGTGAGGGACTAGCGGGGTACGAGCAGTACTTC. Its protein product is CASSEGLAGYEQYF.

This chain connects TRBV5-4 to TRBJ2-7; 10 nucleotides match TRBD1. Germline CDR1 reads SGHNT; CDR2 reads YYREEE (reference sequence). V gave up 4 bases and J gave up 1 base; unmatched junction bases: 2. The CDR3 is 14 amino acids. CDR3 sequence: CASSKGQGSYEQYF. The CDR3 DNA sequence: TGTGCCAGCAGCAAGGGACAGGGGTCCTACGAGCAGTACTTC.

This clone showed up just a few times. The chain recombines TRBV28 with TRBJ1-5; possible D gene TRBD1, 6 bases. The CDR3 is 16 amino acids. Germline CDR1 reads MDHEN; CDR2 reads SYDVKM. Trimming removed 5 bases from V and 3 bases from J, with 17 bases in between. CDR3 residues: CASSLAGDGYNQPQHF. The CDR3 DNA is TGTGCCAGCAGTCTCGCAGGGGACGGATACAATCAGCCCCAGCATTTT.

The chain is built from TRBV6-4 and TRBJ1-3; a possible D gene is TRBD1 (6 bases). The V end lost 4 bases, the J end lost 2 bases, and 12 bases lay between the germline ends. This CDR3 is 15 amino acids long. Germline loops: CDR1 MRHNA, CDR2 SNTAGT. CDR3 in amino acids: CASSATTGPGNTIYF. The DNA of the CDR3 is TGTGCCAGCAGTGCAACTACAGGGCCTGGAAACACCATATATTTT.

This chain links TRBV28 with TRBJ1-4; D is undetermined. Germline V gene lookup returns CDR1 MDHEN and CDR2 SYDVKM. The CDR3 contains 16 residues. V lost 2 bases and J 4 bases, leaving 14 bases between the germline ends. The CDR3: CASSLRAGHLNEKLFF. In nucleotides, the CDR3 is TGTGCCAGCAGTTTAAGGGCAGGCCATCTTAATGAAAAACTGTTTTTT.

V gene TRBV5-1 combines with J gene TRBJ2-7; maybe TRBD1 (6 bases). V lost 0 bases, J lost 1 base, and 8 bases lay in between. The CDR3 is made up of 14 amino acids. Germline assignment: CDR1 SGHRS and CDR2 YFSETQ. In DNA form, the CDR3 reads TGCGCCAGCAGCTTGGGTAGGGGGTCCTACGAGCAGTACTTC. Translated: CASSLGRGSYEQYF.